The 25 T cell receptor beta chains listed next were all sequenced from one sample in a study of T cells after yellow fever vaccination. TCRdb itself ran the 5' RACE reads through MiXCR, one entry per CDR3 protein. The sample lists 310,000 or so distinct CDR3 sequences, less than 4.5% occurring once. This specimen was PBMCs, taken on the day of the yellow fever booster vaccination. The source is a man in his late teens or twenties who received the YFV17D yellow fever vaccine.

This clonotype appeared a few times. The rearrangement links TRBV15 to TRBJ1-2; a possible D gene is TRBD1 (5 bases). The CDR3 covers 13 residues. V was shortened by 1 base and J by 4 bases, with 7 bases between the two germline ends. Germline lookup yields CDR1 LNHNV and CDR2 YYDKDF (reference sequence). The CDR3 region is CATSRAGSYGYTF. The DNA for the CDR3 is TGTGCCACCAGCAGAGCAGGGTCCTATGGCTACACCTTC. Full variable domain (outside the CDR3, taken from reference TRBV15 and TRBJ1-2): DAMVIQNPRYQVTQFGKPVTLSCSQTLNHNVMYWYQQKSSQAPKLLFHYYDKDFNNEADTPDNFQSRRPNTSFCFLDIRSPGLGDTAMYLCATSRAGSYGYTFGSGTRLTVV.

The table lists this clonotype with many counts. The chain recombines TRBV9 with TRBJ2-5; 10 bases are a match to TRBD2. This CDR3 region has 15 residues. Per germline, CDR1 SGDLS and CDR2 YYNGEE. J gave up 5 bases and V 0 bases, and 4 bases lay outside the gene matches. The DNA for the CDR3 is TGTGCCAGCAGCGTAGTAGGGACTAGCGACGAGACCCAGTACTTC. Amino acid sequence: CASSVVGTSDETQYF.

CDR3 residues: CASSREGEKLFF. CDR3 DNA: TGTGCCAGCTCGAGGGAAGGGGAAAAACTGTTTTTT. The genes are TRBV2 and TRBJ1-4; no definite D call. The germline V gene has CDR1 SNHLY and CDR2 FYNNEI. The CDR3 contains 12 residues. The V gene lost 8 bases and the J gene lost 8 bases, with 12 bases spanning the gap. Full variable domain (outside the CDR3, taken from reference TRBV2 and TRBJ1-4): EPEVTQTPSHQVTQMGQEVILRCVPISNHLYFYWYRQILGQKVEFLVSFYNNEISEKSEIFDDQFSVERPDGSNFTLKIRSTKLEDSAMYFCASSREGEKLFFGSGTQLSVL.

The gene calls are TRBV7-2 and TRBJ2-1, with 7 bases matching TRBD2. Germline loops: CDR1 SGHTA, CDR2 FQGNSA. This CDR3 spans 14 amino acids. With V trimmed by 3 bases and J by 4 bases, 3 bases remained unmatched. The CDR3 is CASSFWGGYNEQFF. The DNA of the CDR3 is TGTGCCAGCAGCTTTTGGGGGGGATACAATGAGCAGTTCTTC.

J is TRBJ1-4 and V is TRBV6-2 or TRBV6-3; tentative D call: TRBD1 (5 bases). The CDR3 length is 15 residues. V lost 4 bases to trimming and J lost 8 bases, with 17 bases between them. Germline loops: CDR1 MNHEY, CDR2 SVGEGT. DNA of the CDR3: TGTGCCAGCAGTTTCAACGGACTGAGGGGCGAAAAACTGTTTTTT. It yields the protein CASSFNGLRGEKLFF.

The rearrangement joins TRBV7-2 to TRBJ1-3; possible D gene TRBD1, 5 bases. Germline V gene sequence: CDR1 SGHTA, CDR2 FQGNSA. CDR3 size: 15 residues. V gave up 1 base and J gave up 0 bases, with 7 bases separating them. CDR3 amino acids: CASSLVGHSGNTIYF. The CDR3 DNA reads TGTGCCAGCAGCTTAGTAGGACACTCTGGAAACACCATATATTTT.

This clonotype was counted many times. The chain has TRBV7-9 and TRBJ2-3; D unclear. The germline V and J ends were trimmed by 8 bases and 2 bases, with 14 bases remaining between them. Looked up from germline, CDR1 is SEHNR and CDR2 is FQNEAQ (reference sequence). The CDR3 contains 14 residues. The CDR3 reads CASSVRRHTDTQYF. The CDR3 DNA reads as TGTGCCAGCTCCGTTCGACGGCACACAGATACGCAGTATTTT.

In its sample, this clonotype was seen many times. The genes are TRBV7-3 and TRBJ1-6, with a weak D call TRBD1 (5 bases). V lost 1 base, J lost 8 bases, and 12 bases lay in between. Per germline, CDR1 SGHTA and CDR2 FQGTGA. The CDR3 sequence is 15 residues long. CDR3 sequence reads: CASSLSTGRDSPLHF. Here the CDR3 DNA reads TGTGCCAGCAGCTTAAGTACAGGCCGAGATTCACCCCTCCACTTT.

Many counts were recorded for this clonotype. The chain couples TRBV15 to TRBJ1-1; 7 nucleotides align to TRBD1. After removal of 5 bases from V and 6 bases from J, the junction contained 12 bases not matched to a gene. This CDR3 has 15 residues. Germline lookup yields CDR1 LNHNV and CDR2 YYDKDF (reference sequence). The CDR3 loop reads CATSQKGAGWAEAFF. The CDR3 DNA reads TGTGCCACCAGCCAAAAGGGGGCTGGATGGGCTGAAGCTTTCTTT.

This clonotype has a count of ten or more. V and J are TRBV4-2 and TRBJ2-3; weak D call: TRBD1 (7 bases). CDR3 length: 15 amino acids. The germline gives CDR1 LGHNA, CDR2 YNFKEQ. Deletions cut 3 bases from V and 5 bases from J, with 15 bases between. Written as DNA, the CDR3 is TGTGCCAGCAGCCACTCAGGGGGGAGGTTAGATACGCAGTATTTT. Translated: CASSHSGGRLDTQYF.

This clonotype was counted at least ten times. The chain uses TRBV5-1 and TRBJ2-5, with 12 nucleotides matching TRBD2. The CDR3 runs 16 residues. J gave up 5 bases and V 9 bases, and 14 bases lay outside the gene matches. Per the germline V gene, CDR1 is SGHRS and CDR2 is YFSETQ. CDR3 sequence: CATSITSGGREETQYF. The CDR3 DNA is TGCGCCACGTCAATCACTAGCGGGGGGCGTGAGGAGACCCAGTACTTC.

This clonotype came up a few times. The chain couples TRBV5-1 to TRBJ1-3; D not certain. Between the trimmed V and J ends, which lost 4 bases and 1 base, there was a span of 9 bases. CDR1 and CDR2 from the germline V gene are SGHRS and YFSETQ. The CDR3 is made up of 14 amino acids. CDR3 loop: CASSRDGSGNTIYF. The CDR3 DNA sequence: TGCGCCAGCAGCCGCGATGGGTCTGGAAACACCATATATTTT.

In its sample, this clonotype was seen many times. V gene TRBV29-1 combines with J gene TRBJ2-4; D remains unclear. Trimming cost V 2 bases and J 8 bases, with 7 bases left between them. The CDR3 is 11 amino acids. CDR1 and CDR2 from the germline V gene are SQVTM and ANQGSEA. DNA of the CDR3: TGCAGCGTTGAAAACGCGTACATTCAGTACTTC. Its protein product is CSVENAYIQYF.

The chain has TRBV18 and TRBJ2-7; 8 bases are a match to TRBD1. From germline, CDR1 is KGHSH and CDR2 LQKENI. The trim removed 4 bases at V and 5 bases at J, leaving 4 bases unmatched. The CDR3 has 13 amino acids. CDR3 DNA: TGTGCCAGCTCACTCGACAGGGGTCACGAGCAGTACGTC. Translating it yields CASSLDRGHEQYV.

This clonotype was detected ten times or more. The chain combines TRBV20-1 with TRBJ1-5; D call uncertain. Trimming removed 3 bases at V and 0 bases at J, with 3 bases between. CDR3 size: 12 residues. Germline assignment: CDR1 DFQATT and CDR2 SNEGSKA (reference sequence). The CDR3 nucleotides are TGCAGTGCTAGGGATAGCAATCAGCCCCAGCATTTT. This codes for CSARDSNQPQHF.

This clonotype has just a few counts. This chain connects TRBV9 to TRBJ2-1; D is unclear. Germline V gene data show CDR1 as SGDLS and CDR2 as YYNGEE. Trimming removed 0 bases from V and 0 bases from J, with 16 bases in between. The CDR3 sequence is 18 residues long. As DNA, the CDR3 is TGTGCCAGCAGCGTAGAACTGGTGGAACCCGGCTCCTACAATGAGCAGTTCTTC. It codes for CASSVELVEPGSYNEQFF.

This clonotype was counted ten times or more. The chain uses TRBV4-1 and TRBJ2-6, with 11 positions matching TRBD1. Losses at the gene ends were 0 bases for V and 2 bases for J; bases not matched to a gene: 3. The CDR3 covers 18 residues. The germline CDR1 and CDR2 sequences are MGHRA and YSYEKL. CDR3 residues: CASSQDPGQGAGANVLTF. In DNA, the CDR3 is TGCGCCAGCAGCCAAGATCCGGGACAGGGGGCTGGGGCCAACGTCCTGACTTTC.

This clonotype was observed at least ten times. The CDR3 here is CASSLGGHQETQYF. The CDR3 nucleotides are TGTGCCAGCAGCTTGGGGGGCCACCAAGAGACCCAGTACTTC. V usage is TRBV7-2 and J usage is TRBJ2-5, with D perhaps TRBD1 or TRBD2 (6 bases each). CDR3 length: 14 residues. V was trimmed by 3 bases and J by 0 bases, leaving 8 bases between them. The germline CDR1 and CDR2 sequences are SGHTA and FQGNSA.

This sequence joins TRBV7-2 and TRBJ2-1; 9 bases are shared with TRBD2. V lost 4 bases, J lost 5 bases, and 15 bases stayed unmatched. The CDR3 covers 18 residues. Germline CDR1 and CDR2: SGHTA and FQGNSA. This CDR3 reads CASSWRVWGLAENNEQFF. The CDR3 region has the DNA TGTGCCAGCAGCTGGAGAGTCTGGGGACTAGCAGAGAACAATGAGCAGTTCTTC.

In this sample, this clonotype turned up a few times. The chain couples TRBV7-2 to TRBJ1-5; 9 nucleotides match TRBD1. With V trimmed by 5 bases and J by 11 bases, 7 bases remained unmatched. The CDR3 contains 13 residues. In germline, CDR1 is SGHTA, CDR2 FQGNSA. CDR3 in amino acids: CASSPGGQGTQHF. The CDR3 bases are TGTGCCAGCAGCCCCGGGGGACAGGGCACCCAGCATTTT.

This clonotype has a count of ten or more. CDR3 protein: CASSFNGADQETQYF. The DNA of the CDR3 is TGTGCCAGCAGCTTCAATGGCGCGGACCAAGAGACCCAGTACTTC. This rearrangement joins TRBV5-6 to TRBJ2-5; D is unclear. Trimming removed 2 bases from V and 0 bases from J, with 11 bases in between. Germline V gene lookup returns CDR1 SGHDT and CDR2 YYEEEE. This CDR3 region has 15 residues.

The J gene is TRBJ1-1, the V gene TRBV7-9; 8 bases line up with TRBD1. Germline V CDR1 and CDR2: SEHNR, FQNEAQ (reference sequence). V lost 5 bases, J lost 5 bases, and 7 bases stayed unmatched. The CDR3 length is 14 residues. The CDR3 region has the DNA TGTGCCAGCAGCGTGCAACAGGGGGGAACTGAAGCTTTCTTT. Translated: CASSVQQGGTEAFF. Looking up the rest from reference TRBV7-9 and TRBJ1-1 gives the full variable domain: DTGVSQNPRHKITKRGQNVTFRCDPISEHNRLYWYRQTLGQGPEFLTYFQNEAQLEKSRLLSDRFSAERPKGSFSTLEIQRTEQGDSAMYLCASSVQQGGTEAFFGQGTRLTVV.

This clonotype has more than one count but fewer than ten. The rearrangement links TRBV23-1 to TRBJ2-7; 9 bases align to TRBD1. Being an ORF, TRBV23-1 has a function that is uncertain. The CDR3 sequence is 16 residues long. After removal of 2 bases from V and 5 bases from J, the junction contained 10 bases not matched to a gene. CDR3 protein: CASSQDTPGQGDEQYF. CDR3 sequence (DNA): TGCGCCAGCAGTCAAGACACACCGGGACAGGGTGACGAGCAGTACTTC.

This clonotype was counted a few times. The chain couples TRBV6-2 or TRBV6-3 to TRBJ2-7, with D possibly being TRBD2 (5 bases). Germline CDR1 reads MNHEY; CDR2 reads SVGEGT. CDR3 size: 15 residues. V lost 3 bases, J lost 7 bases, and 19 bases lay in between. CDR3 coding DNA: TGTGCCAGCAGTTATACGCCCCGGGGTTCGGGGGAGCAGTACTTC. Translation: CASSYTPRGSGEQYF.

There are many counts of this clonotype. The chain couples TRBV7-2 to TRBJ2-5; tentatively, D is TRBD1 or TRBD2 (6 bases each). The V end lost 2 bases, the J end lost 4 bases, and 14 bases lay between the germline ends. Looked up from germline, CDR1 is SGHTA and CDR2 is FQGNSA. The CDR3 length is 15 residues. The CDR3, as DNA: TGTGCCAGCAGCTTATGGGGGGCGGGTGGAGAGACCCAGTACTTC. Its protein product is CASSLWGAGGETQYF.